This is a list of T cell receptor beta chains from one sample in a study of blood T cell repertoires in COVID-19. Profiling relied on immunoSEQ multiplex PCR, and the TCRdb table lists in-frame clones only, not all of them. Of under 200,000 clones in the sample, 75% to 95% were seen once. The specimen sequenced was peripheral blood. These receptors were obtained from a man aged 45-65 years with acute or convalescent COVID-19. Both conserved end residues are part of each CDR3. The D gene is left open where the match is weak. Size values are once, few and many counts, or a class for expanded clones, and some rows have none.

cdr3_aa: CASSLTSGGNNEQFF; cdr3_nt: TGTGCCAGCAGCTTGACTAGCGGGGGCAACAATGAGCAGTTCTTC; j_call: TRBJ2-1; clone_size: NA; d_call: TRBD2; v_call: TRBV7-3
cdr3_aa: CASSVTIYSNQPQHF; cdr3_nt: TGTGCCAGCAGTGTAACAATATATAGCAATCAGCCCCAGCATTTT; j_call: TRBJ1-5; clone_size: NA; d_call: NA; v_call: TRBV2
cdr3_aa: CSASPPRGGRDTQYF; cdr3_nt: TGCAGTGCTAGTCCCCCGCGGGGGGGCCGAGATACGCAGTATTTT; j_call: TRBJ2-3; clone_size: NA; d_call: TRBD2; v_call: TRBV20-1
cdr3_aa: CASRQGGGNEKLFF; cdr3_nt: TGTGCCAGCAGACAGGGAGGGGGTAATGAAAAACTGTTTTTT; j_call: TRBJ1-4; clone_size: NA; d_call: NA; v_call: TRBV25-1
cdr3_aa: CASSLYSGSNNEQFF; cdr3_nt: TGCGCCAGCAGCTTGTATAGCGGCTCCAACAATGAGCAGTTCTTC; j_call: TRBJ2-1; clone_size: NA; d_call: NA; v_call: TRBV5-1
cdr3_aa: CASSLRQGSSGNTIYF; cdr3_nt: TGTGCCAGCTCACTTAGACAGGGAAGCTCTGGAAACACCATATATTTT; j_call: TRBJ1-3; clone_size: NA; d_call: TRBD1; v_call: TRBV18
cdr3_aa: CASRPTTGVGYGYTF; cdr3_nt: TGTGCCAGTAGACCGACGACAGGAGTGGGCTATGGCTACACCTTC; j_call: TRBJ1-2; clone_size: NA; d_call: NA; v_call: TRBV19
cdr3_aa: CASSAWGQENQPQHF; cdr3_nt: TGTGCCAGCAGCGCATGGGGCCAAGAGAATCAGCCCCAGCATTTT; j_call: TRBJ1-5; clone_size: NA; d_call: NA; v_call: TRBV9
cdr3_aa: CASSLGLAGGYEQFF; cdr3_nt: TGTGCCAGCAGCTTGGGACTAGCGGGAGGGTATGAGCAGTTCTTC; j_call: TRBJ2-1; clone_size: NA; d_call: TRBD2; v_call: TRBV5-6
cdr3_aa: CASSEGRGGGSPLHF; cdr3_nt: TGTGCCAGCAGTGAAGGGCGAGGAGGAGGTTCACCCCTCCACTTT; j_call: TRBJ1-6; clone_size: NA; d_call: NA; v_call: TRBV2
cdr3_aa: CASSQSRTGLFYGYTF; cdr3_nt: TGTGCCAGCAGCCAATCGCGGACAGGGTTATTTTATGGCTACACCTTC; j_call: TRBJ1-2; clone_size: NA; d_call: TRBD1; v_call: TRBV16
cdr3_aa: CASTDPGGIGREKLFF; cdr3_nt: TGTGCCAGCACCGACCCGGGGGGGATAGGTCGTGAAAAACTGTTTTTT; j_call: TRBJ1-4; clone_size: once; d_call: NA; v_call: TRBV7-9
cdr3_aa: CASSNPGQGNYGYTF; cdr3_nt: TGTGCCAGCAGTAACCCGGGACAGGGGAACTATGGCTACACCTTC; j_call: TRBJ1-2; clone_size: once; d_call: TRBD1; v_call: TRBV6-2/TRBV6-3
cdr3_aa: CAVRREGLNEQFF; cdr3_nt: TGTGCCGTTAGGCGGGAGGGCCTAAATGAGCAGTTCTTC; j_call: TRBJ2-1; clone_size: NA; d_call: TRBD2; v_call: TRBV19
cdr3_aa: CSASGRDTQYF; cdr3_nt: TGCAGTGCTAGCGGTCGCGATACGCAGTATTTT; j_call: TRBJ2-3; clone_size: NA; d_call: NA; v_call: TRBV20-1
cdr3_aa: CAISGDREGTGELFF; cdr3_nt: TGTGCCATCAGTGGGGACAGGGAGGGCACCGGGGAGCTGTTTTTT; j_call: TRBJ2-2; clone_size: NA; d_call: TRBD1; v_call: TRBV10-3
cdr3_aa: CASTDRGDYNEQFF; cdr3_nt: TGTGCCAGTACGGACAGGGGGGATTACAATGAGCAGTTCTTC; j_call: TRBJ2-1; clone_size: once; d_call: TRBD1; v_call: TRBV3-1/TRBV3-2
cdr3_aa: CASSLTGFTYNEQFF; cdr3_nt: TGTGCCAGCAGCCTCACAGGGTTCACCTACAATGAGCAGTTCTTC; j_call: TRBJ2-1; clone_size: NA; d_call: NA; v_call: TRBV11-2
cdr3_aa: CASSLGLYTEAFF; cdr3_nt: TGTGCCAGCAGCTTGGGGCTTTACACTGAAGCTTTCTTT; j_call: TRBJ1-1; clone_size: NA; d_call: NA; v_call: TRBV7-3
cdr3_aa: CASGQGNRGNQPQHF; cdr3_nt: TGTGCCAGCGGACAGGGGAATAGGGGCAATCAGCCCCAGCATTTT; j_call: TRBJ1-5; clone_size: NA; d_call: TRBD1; v_call: TRBV27
cdr3_aa: CASSPRGGGETQYF; cdr3_nt: TGTGCCAGCAGCCCCCGCGGGGGCGGAGAGACCCAGTACTTC; j_call: TRBJ2-5; clone_size: NA; d_call: NA; v_call: TRBV7-6
cdr3_aa: CASSQGNGNQPQHF; cdr3_nt: TGTGCCAGCAGCCAGGGCAATGGCAATCAGCCCCAGCATTTT; j_call: TRBJ1-5; clone_size: NA; d_call: NA; v_call: TRBV3-1/TRBV3-2
cdr3_aa: CAWGLQETQYF; cdr3_nt: TGTGCCTGGGGACTGCAAGAGACCCAGTACTTC; j_call: TRBJ2-5; clone_size: NA; d_call: NA; v_call: TRBV30
cdr3_aa: CASSESADTQYF; cdr3_nt: TGTGCCAGCAGTGAGAGCGCAGATACGCAGTATTTT; j_call: TRBJ2-3; clone_size: NA; d_call: NA; v_call: TRBV6-1
cdr3_aa: CASSLKPTGNEQFF; cdr3_nt: TGTGCCAGCAGCTTAAAGCCCACCGGCAATGAGCAGTTCTTC; j_call: TRBJ2-1; clone_size: NA; d_call: NA; v_call: TRBV11-2
cdr3_aa: CASSLDRSSYNEQFF; cdr3_nt: TGTGCCAGCAGCCTGGACAGGAGCTCCTACAATGAGCAGTTCTTC; j_call: TRBJ2-1; clone_size: NA; d_call: TRBD1; v_call: TRBV3-1/TRBV3-2
cdr3_aa: CASSQTGTGGNEKLFF; cdr3_nt: TGTGCCAGCAGTCAGACAGGGACGGGGGGGAATGAAAAACTGTTTTTT; j_call: TRBJ1-4; clone_size: NA; d_call: TRBD1; v_call: TRBV28
cdr3_aa: CASSLWGLGSDNEQFF; cdr3_nt: TGTGCCAGCAGCTTATGGGGACTAGGATCGGACAATGAGCAGTTCTTC; j_call: TRBJ2-1; clone_size: NA; d_call: TRBD2; v_call: TRBV7-8
cdr3_aa: CASSLGSGQPQHF; cdr3_nt: TGTGCCAGCAGCTTAGGTTCGGGTCAGCCCCAGCATTTT; j_call: TRBJ1-5; clone_size: NA; d_call: NA; v_call: TRBV7-2
cdr3_aa: CASSPNGGGRSPLHF; cdr3_nt: TGTGCCAGCAGCCCCAACGGGGGGGGTCGTTCACCCCTCCACTTT; j_call: TRBJ1-6; clone_size: NA; d_call: NA; v_call: TRBV6-2/TRBV6-3
cdr3_aa: CASSYSSGGLYNEQFF; cdr3_nt: TGTGCCAGCAGTTACTCGTCGGGGGGCCTTTACAATGAGCAGTTCTTC; j_call: TRBJ2-1; clone_size: NA; d_call: NA; v_call: TRBV6-2/TRBV6-3
cdr3_aa: CATSASGGPNTEAFF; cdr3_nt: TGTGCCACCAGTGCCTCCGGCGGCCCGAACACTGAAGCTTTCTTT; j_call: TRBJ1-1; clone_size: NA; d_call: NA; v_call: TRBV24-1
cdr3_aa: CASASRSSYNEQFF; cdr3_nt: TGTGCCAGTGCTTCGAGGAGCTCCTACAATGAGCAGTTCTTC; j_call: TRBJ2-1; clone_size: NA; d_call: NA; v_call: TRBV19
cdr3_aa: CASSFRGLKTEAFF; cdr3_nt: TGTGCCAGCAGTTTTCGAGGACTGAAAACTGAAGCTTTCTTT; j_call: TRBJ1-1; clone_size: NA; d_call: NA; v_call: TRBV6-6
cdr3_aa: CASSFRTVASGANVLTF; cdr3_nt: TGTGCCAGCAGCTTCAGGACAGTTGCCTCTGGGGCCAACGTCCTGACTTTC; j_call: TRBJ2-6; clone_size: once; d_call: NA; v_call: TRBV7-9
cdr3_aa: CATSDSLSGITGELFF; cdr3_nt: TGTGCCACCAGTGATTCCCTTAGCGGGATCACCGGGGAGCTGTTTTTT; j_call: TRBJ2-2; clone_size: NA; d_call: TRBD2; v_call: TRBV24-1
cdr3_aa: CASSIEGGDNQPQHF; cdr3_nt: TGTGCCAGTAGTATAGAGGGAGGGGACAATCAGCCCCAGCATTTT; j_call: TRBJ1-5; clone_size: NA; d_call: NA; v_call: TRBV19
cdr3_aa: CASSLSLAGRFGNTGELFF; cdr3_nt: TGCGCCAGCAGCTTGTCGCTAGCGGGAAGGTTTGGGAACACCGGGGAGCTGTTTTTT; j_call: TRBJ2-2; clone_size: NA; d_call: TRBD2; v_call: TRBV5-1
cdr3_aa: CASSFYSEGEQFF; cdr3_nt: TGTGCCAGCAGCTTTTATAGCGAGGGTGAGCAGTTCTTC; j_call: TRBJ2-1; clone_size: NA; d_call: NA; v_call: TRBV5-4
cdr3_aa: CASSFTGAAEAFF; cdr3_nt: TGTGCCAGTAGTTTTACAGGGGCGGCTGAAGCTTTCTTT; j_call: TRBJ1-1; clone_size: NA; d_call: TRBD1; v_call: TRBV19
cdr3_aa: CASSTRGGDTQYF; cdr3_nt: TGTGCCAGCAGCACCCGTGGGGGGGATACGCAGTATTTT; j_call: TRBJ2-3; clone_size: once; d_call: NA; v_call: TRBV7-3